The present entry profiles one T cell receptor (beta chain) with its context. Its antigen is not identified. V lost 5 bases to trimming and J lost 4 bases; unmatched junction nucleotides: 3. Germline V gene lookup returns CDR1 MDHEN and CDR2 SYDVKM. CDR3 length: 15 residues. Sequencing used immunoSEQ multiplex PCR; TCRdb keeps in-frame clones, though not all of them. The profile shows about 19,000 clones, roughly 79% of them singletons. The data were obtained in a study of OX40 agonist ivuxolimab in advanced cancers. Study-level results: Also present in some nonresponders was a low level of normalized T-cell clonal expansion. With doses of 0.1 to 3.0 mg/kg, CD4+ and CD8+ blood T cells had undergone clonal expansion by week 6. Researchers did not establish what antigens the expanded peripheral T cells target.

Sequencing used CD4+ or CD8+ T cells sorted from blood, obtained in a trial of the OX40 agonist ivuxolimab. The sequence came from an adult with an advanced solid tumor such as melanoma, head and neck, liver or kidney cancer. The chain combines TRBV28 with TRBJ2-1; TRBD2 matches 12 bases. This CDR3 is CASSTSGRSYNEQFF. In nucleotides, the CDR3 is TGTGCCAGCAGTACTAGCGGGAGGTCTTACAATGAGCAGTTCTTC.